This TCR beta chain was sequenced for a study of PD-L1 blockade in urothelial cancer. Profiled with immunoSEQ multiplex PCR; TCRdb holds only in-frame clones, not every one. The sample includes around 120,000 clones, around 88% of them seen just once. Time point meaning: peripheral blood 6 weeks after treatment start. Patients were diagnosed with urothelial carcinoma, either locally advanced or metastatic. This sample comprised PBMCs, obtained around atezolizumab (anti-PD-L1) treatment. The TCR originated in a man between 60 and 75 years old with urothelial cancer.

Here the CDR3 DNA reads TGTGCCAGCAGCTCTCGGAGCGGGTTCAGGGCGGGCATTCAGTACTTC. Amino acids: CASSSRSGFRAGIQYF. The chain is built from TRBV5-4 and TRBJ2-4; D might be TRBD2 (6 bases). Germline assignment: CDR1 SGHNT and CDR2 YYREEE (reference sequence). Deletions cut 3 bases from V and 9 bases from J, with 22 bases between. The CDR3 totals 16 residues. Drawing the rest from reference TRBV5-4 and TRBJ2-4, the complete variable domain is ETGVTQSPTHLIKTRGQQVTLRCSSQSGHNTVSWYQQALGQGPQFIFQYYREEENGRGNFPPRFSGLQFPNYSSELNVNALELDDSALYLCASSSRSGFRAGIQYFGAGTRLSVL.